Listed here are 4 T cell receptor beta chains from one sample, sequenced in a study of early T cells in non-severe SARS-CoV-2 infection. TCRdb independently ran MiXCR on the 5' RACE reads; one entry per CDR3 protein. The table records more than 60,000 distinct CDR3 sequences, around a tenth of them present only once. Specimen: whole blood. The receptor source for this set is an adult who was a healthcare worker with PCR-confirmed SARS-CoV-2 infection or an uninfected control (not recorded which).

This clonotype is medium-sized. The chain recombines TRBV29-1 with TRBJ2-7; 10 bases map to TRBD1. Per germline, CDR1 SQVTM and CDR2 ANQGSEA. Trimming at V came to 6 bases and at J to 4 bases, leaving 6 bases not matched to a gene. This CDR3 comprises 13 residues. The CDR3 sequence is CSVVGQGIYEQYF. The CDR3 DNA reads TGCAGCGTGGTGGGACAGGGGATTTACGAGCAGTACTTC.

This clonotype was detected ten times or more. V gene TRBV6-2 or TRBV6-3 combines with J gene TRBJ2-7; no clear D. V was clipped by 0 bases and J by 3 bases, with 3 bases between them. Germline values: CDR1 MNHEY, CDR2 SVGEGT. The CDR3 sequence is 12 residues long. Here the CDR3 reads CASSYSFYEQYF. The CDR3 bases are TGTGCCAGCAGTTACTCGTTCTACGAGCAGTACTTC.

The chain links TRBV29-1 to TRBJ1-1; maybe TRBD1 (5 bases). In germline, CDR1 is SQVTM, CDR2 ANQGSEA. V lost 6 bases and J lost 3, with 8 bases in between. The CDR3 is made up of 11 amino acids. CDR3 sequence: CSVGTDTEAFF. In nucleotides, the CDR3 is TGCAGCGTGGGGACCGACACTGAAGCTTTCTTT.

The rearrangement joins TRBV11-2 to TRBJ2-1; D not resolved. V was cut by 0 bases and J by 9 bases, with 6 bases left in between. This CDR3 region has 12 residues. Per germline, CDR1 SGHAT and CDR2 FQNNGV. The CDR3 DNA is TGTGCCAGCAGCTTAGACGGTACTGAGCAGTTCTTC. Its translation: CASSLDGTEQFF.